Below, 32 T cell receptor beta chains from the same sample are listed, as sequenced in a study of blood T cell repertoires in COVID-19. The data were produced by immunoSEQ multiplex PCR, yet TCRdb's version contains in-frame clones alone and is incomplete. In the table there are about 280,000 clones, 87% of which are singletons. Sequencing was carried out using PBMCs or T cells enriched from blood (not recorded which). These receptors all stem from a woman between 35 and 50 years old who had recovered from COVID-19.

The CDR3 protein is CASSLGPDYNEQFF. CDR3 nucleotide sequence: TGTGCCAGCAGCTTAGGGCCAGACTACAATGAGCAGTTCTTC. The rearrangement uses TRBV11-3 and TRBJ2-1, with D unclear. Per the germline V gene, CDR1 is SGHNT and CDR2 is YENEEA. The CDR3 contains 14 residues. Trimming removed 1 base from V and 3 bases from J, with 7 bases in between.

V gene TRBV10-3 combines with J gene TRBJ1-3; D unresolved. The CDR3 sequence is 13 residues long. V shed 10 bases and J shed 4 bases, with 14 bases lying between them. Germline V gene lookup returns CDR1 ENHRY and CDR2 SYGVKD. The CDR3 DNA sequence: TGTGCCACCCTACCGGGAGCCGGAAACACCATATATTTT. Translating gives CATLPGAGNTIYF.

The chain combines TRBV24-1 with TRBJ2-7; the D gene is possibly TRBD2 (6 bases). V was pared by 3 bases and J by 3 bases, with 8 bases between. The CDR3 is made up of 13 amino acids. Germline V gene lookup returns CDR1 KGHDR and CDR2 SFDVKD. The CDR3 bases are TGTGCCACCAGTGATACGGGGGTCTACGAGCAGTACTTC. Translating it yields CATSDTGVYEQYF.

This clone was found a few times. This chain connects TRBV19 to TRBJ1-1; 7 bases agree with TRBD1. The CDR3 runs 12 residues. Unmatched junction bases numbered 7, after V lost 4 bases and J lost 11 bases. The germline V gene encodes CDR1 LNHDA and CDR2 SQIVND (reference sequence). The CDR3 DNA follows: TGTGCCAGTAGTAAGGAGACAGGGTTGGCTTTCTTT. It codes for CASSKETGLAFF.

The chain recombines TRBV19 with TRBJ2-6; D might be TRBD1 (6 bases). The CDR3 has 17 amino acids. CDR1 and CDR2 from the germline V gene are LNHDA and SQIVND (reference sequence). V lost 5 bases and J lost 0, with 14 bases in between. DNA for the CDR3: TGTGCCAGTAGTTTACAGGGCTCGGCCTCTGGGGCCAACGTCCTGACTTTC. This encodes CASSLQGSASGANVLTF.

The gene calls are TRBV18 and TRBJ1-5, with a possible D match to TRBD1 (5 bases). CDR3 length equals 16 residues. The germline V gene encodes CDR1 KGHSH and CDR2 LQKENI. The V end was cut by 3 bases, the J end by 0 bases, with 12 bases between. This CDR3 reads CASSPGTGASNQPQHF. The CDR3 DNA follows: TGTGCCAGCTCACCCGGGACGGGAGCTAGCAATCAGCCCCAGCATTTT.

V gene TRBV19 combines with J gene TRBJ2-4, with D uncertain. Germline V lookup: CDR1 LNHDA, CDR2 SQIVND (reference sequence). This CDR3 has 12 residues. Trimming stripped 10 bases from V and 9 bases from J, with 16 bases between. The CDR3 sequence: CATKGASGIQYF. The CDR3 DNA is TGTGCCACCAAAGGAGCCTCCGGCATTCAGTACTTC.

V usage is TRBV6-2 or TRBV6-3 and J usage is TRBJ2-7; tentatively, D is TRBD1 (6 bases). The CDR3 length is 16 residues. The germline V gene has CDR1 MNHEY and CDR2 SVGEGT. V dropped 4 bases and J dropped 0 bases, with 16 bases sitting between them. CDR3 sequence reads: CASSSKNRDNSYEQYF. CDR3 DNA: TGTGCCAGCAGTTCAAAAAACCGGGACAACTCCTACGAGCAGTACTTC.

The chain carries TRBV6-2 or TRBV6-3 and TRBJ2-7; 10 bases agree with TRBD2. This CDR3 has 18 residues. Per the germline V gene, CDR1 is MNHEY and CDR2 is SVGEGT. Losses at the gene ends were 6 bases for V and 2 bases for J; bases not matched to a gene: 16. The CDR3 sequence: CASSSQSSRTSGPYEQYF. The CDR3 nucleotides read TGTGCCAGCAGCTCCCAGAGCTCCAGGACTAGCGGCCCCTACGAGCAGTACTTC.

The chain recombines TRBV28 with TRBJ1-1, with TRBD1 identical over 12 bases. CDR1 and CDR2 from the germline V gene are MDHEN and SYDVKM. V gave up 6 bases and J gave up 1 base; unmatched junction bases: 12. The CDR3 length is 18 residues. The CDR3 spells CASRPGTGGGYQNTEAFF. CDR3 DNA: TGTGCCAGCAGACCAGGGACAGGGGGCGGGTACCAGAACACTGAAGCTTTCTTT.

The chain carries TRBV10-1 and TRBJ1-2; no definite D call. In germline, CDR1 is WNHNN, CDR2 SYGVQD (reference sequence). Trimming cost V 3 bases and J 4 bases, with 6 bases left between them. This CDR3 region has 12 residues. The CDR3 reads CASSDGVYGYTF. CDR3 bases: TGCGCCAGCAGTGACGGGGTCTATGGCTACACCTTC.

The rearrangement links TRBV3-1 (or the pseudogene TRBV3-2) to TRBJ2-6; D uncertain. The CDR3 consists of 15 residues. V was cut by 4 bases and J by 4 bases, with 11 bases left in between. Germline values: CDR1 LGHDT, CDR2 YNNKEL (reference sequence). CDR3 nucleotides: TGTGCCAGCAGCCCCCGAACGAGAGGGGCCAACGTCCTGACTTTC. It encodes CASSPRTRGANVLTF.

The chain links TRBV19 to TRBJ1-6, with D possibly being TRBD1 (5 bases). In germline, CDR1 is LNHDA, CDR2 SQIVND (reference sequence). V lost 4 bases, J lost 7 bases, and 17 bases lay in between. CDR3 size: 16 residues. In nucleotides, the CDR3 is TGTGCCAGTAGTACTTGGCGCCAGGGCCGAAATTCACCCCTCCACTTT. It translates to CASSTWRQGRNSPLHF.

The chain combines TRBV7-3 with TRBJ2-1; TRBD2 is a possible D gene (7 bases). V lost 4 bases, J lost 1 base, and 20 bases lay in between. Germline CDR1 SGHTA, CDR2 FQGTGA. The CDR3 is made up of 18 amino acids. CDR3: CASSSKMGGLTSYNEQFF. The CDR3 region has the DNA TGTGCCAGCAGCTCTAAAATGGGGGGGCTAACTTCCTACAATGAGCAGTTCTTC.

The V and J genes are TRBV29-1 and TRBJ1-2; 9 bases are shared with TRBD1. This CDR3 is 16 amino acids long. J was trimmed by 3 bases and V by 0 bases; bases with no gene match: 8. In germline, CDR1 is SQVTM, CDR2 ANQGSEA. The CDR3 DNA follows: TGCAGCGTTGAAGATCGGGGACAGGGAGGCGACTATGGCTACACCTTC. It translates to CSVEDRGQGGDYGYTF. Combining the CDR3 with reference TRBV29-1 and TRBJ1-2 gives the whole variable domain SAVISQKPSRDICQRGTSLTIQCQVDSQVTMMFWYRQQPGQSLTLIATANQGSEATYESGFVIDKFPISRPNLTFSTLTVSNMSPEDSSIYLCSVEDRGQGGDYGYTFGSGTRLTVV.

The gene calls are TRBV5-1 and TRBJ1-1; no clear D gene. The CDR3 is 16 amino acids. The V gene lost 2 bases and the J gene lost 0 bases, with 14 bases spanning the gap. Looked up from germline, CDR1 is SGHRS and CDR2 is YFSETQ. The CDR3 coding sequence is TGCGCCAGCAGCTTAGGAGTCTTGGCTCTGAACACTGAAGCTTTCTTT. Translated: CASSLGVLALNTEAFF.

Of note for this clone: A read error may produce the germline difference seen at one junction end. This rearrangement joins TRBV6-2 or TRBV6-3 to TRBJ2-1; 13 nucleotides match TRBD2. CDR1 MNHEY and CDR2 SVGEGT come from the germline V gene. The CDR3 sequence is 17 residues long. CDR3 amino acids: CASSGRTSGSSSNEQFF. The CDR3 coding sequence is TGTGCCAGCAGTGGAAGGACTAGCGGGAGTTCCTCCAATGAGCAGTTCTTC.

The V call is TRBV27, the J call TRBJ2-1; weak D call: TRBD1 (6 bases). V lost 6 bases and J 6 bases, leaving 24 bases between the germline ends. Per germline, CDR1 MNHEY and CDR2 SMNVEV (reference sequence). CDR3 length equals 17 residues. The CDR3 DNA reads TGTGCCAGCAGCCATGAGCTACCGGGACATCGTATCAATGAGCAGTTCTTC. This gives the protein CASSHELPGHRINEQFF.

This chain joins TRBV5-1 and TRBJ2-7; TRBD2 matches at 7 bases. Per the germline V gene, CDR1 is SGHRS and CDR2 is YFSETQ. The CDR3 contains 15 residues. J was trimmed by 1 base and V by 4 bases; bases with no gene match: 8. Here the CDR3 reads CASSPVAGVSYEQYF. CDR3 in DNA: TGCGCCAGCAGCCCTGTCGCGGGAGTGTCCTACGAGCAGTACTTC. The whole variable domain, filled in from reference TRBV5-1 and TRBJ2-7, reads KAGVTQTPRYLIKTRGQQVTLSCSPISGHRSVSWYQQTPGQGLQFLFEYFSETQRNKGNFPGRFSGRQFSNSRSEMNVSTLELGDSALYLCASSPVAGVSYEQYFGPGTRLTVT.

This chain joins TRBV6-6 and TRBJ2-2, with 7 bases matching TRBD2. The V gene's germline CDR1 is MNHNY and CDR2 SVGAGI (reference sequence). The CDR3 loop spans 14 amino acids. Trimming cost V 0 bases and J 6 bases; bases outside gene matches: 1. The CDR3 DNA reads as TGTGCCAGCAGTTACTCCCGGGAGGCCGGGGAGCTGTTTTTT. This sequence encodes CASSYSREAGELFF.

The chain recombines TRBV28 with TRBJ1-2; tentative D call: TRBD1 (6 bases). V was trimmed by 8 bases and J by 8 bases, leaving 21 bases between them. Looked up from germline, CDR1 is MDHEN and CDR2 is SYDVKM. The CDR3 length is 14 residues. The CDR3 DNA is TGTGCCAGCGATGGGGGGGCTTCCCGCGGCGGCTACACCTTC. It encodes CASDGGASRGGYTF.

This clone was observed a single time. The CDR3 nucleotides are TGCAGTGCTAGTGATCCAGGGACACCACCCCTCCACTTT. Translating it yields CSASDPGTPPLHF. The V call is TRBV20-1, the J call TRBJ1-6, with D possibly being TRBD1 (6 bases). Germline CDR1 DFQATT, CDR2 SNEGSKA (reference sequence). V lost 3 bases and J 11 bases, leaving 14 bases between the germline ends. The CDR3 runs to 13 residues.

This clone has a single count. The chain is built from TRBV7-2 and TRBJ2-1; TRBD2 aligns across 7 bases. V dropped 4 bases and J dropped 0; count of bases not matched to a gene: 12. Germline lookup yields CDR1 SGHTA and CDR2 FQGNSA. This CDR3 is 18 amino acids long. The CDR3 region is CASSWMLRRTSSYNEQFF. The CDR3 coding sequence is TGTGCCAGCAGCTGGATGCTTAGGAGGACTAGCTCCTACAATGAGCAGTTCTTC.

V is TRBV10-1 and J is TRBJ2-3, with a weak D call TRBD1 (6 bases). The V gene lost 3 bases and the J gene lost 1 base, with 11 bases spanning the gap. CDR1 and CDR2 from the germline V gene are WNHNN and SYGVQD (reference sequence). CDR3 length equals 15 residues. CDR3 sequence (DNA): TGCGCCAGCAGTGAAGGGGGAAGCGGCACAGATACGCAGTATTTT. Its translation: CASSEGGSGTDTQYF.

This clone was observed once. This chain uses TRBV19 with TRBJ1-5; the match to TRBD1 covers 7 bases. The germline V gene encodes CDR1 LNHDA and CDR2 SQIVND (reference sequence). This CDR3 is 14 amino acids long. The J segment lost 3 bases and the V segment lost 6 bases, leaving 5 bases of the junction unmatched. The CDR3, as DNA: TGTGCCAGTAGACAGGGGAAGGCCAATCAGCCCCAGCATTTT. Encoded protein: CASRQGKANQPQHF.

This clone was found a few times. V is TRBV15 and J is TRBJ2-7; 7 bases fit TRBD2. V shed 1 base, J shed 3 bases, and the junction held 6 bases outside the gene matches. The CDR3 loop spans 15 amino acids. The germline V gene has CDR1 LNHNV and CDR2 YYDKDF (reference sequence). The CDR3 DNA follows: TGTGCCACCAGCAGAGGAGGGGACTATGGCTACGAGCAGTACTTC. It specifies CATSRGGDYGYEQYF.

The chain carries TRBV4-2 and TRBJ1-4; D unresolved. CDR3 length: 13 amino acids. The germline V gene has CDR1 LGHNA and CDR2 YNFKEQ. Trimming cost V 1 base and J 3 bases, with 3 bases left between them. CDR3 DNA sequence: TGTGCCAGCAGCCAAGCTGCTAATGAAAAACTGTTTTTT. Translating gives CASSQAANEKLFF.

The chain joins TRBV19 to TRBJ2-7; TRBD2 aligns across 14 bases. Germline V gene data show CDR1 as LNHDA and CDR2 as SQIVND (reference sequence). J lost 5 bases, V lost 4 bases, and 7 bases had no gene match. CDR3 length equals 16 residues. DNA for the CDR3: TGTGCCAGTAGTAGCCCTGGGACTAGCGGGAGAAACGAGCAGTACTTC. As protein: CASSSPGTSGRNEQYF.

V gene TRBV5-4 combines with J gene TRBJ2-5; TRBD2 aligns across 13 bases. This CDR3 comprises 17 residues. V shed 0 bases and J 2 bases; nucleotides not matched to a gene: 4. Germline V gives CDR1 SGHNT, CDR2 YYREEE (reference sequence). CDR3 in DNA: TGTGCCAGCAGCTTGGGGGGACTAGCGGGGTCACAAGAGACCCAGTACTTC. Protein product: CASSLGGLAGSQETQYF.

This clone was seen only a few times. This chain's CDR3 is CASSYGGSYEQYF. The CDR3 DNA reads TGTGCCAGCAGCTACGGGGGTTCCTACGAGCAGTACTTC. The rearrangement uses TRBV7-3 and TRBJ2-7, with TRBD2 as a possible D gene (6 bases). The CDR3 consists of 13 residues. The V end lost 4 bases, the J end lost 1 base, and 8 bases lay between the germline ends. Germline-derived CDR1 and CDR2 are SGHTA and FQGTGA.

The chain has TRBV18 and TRBJ2-7; maybe TRBD1 (5 bases). The germline V gene has CDR1 KGHSH and CDR2 LQKENI. The CDR3 contains 14 residues. The germline V and J ends were trimmed by 3 bases and 5 bases, with 14 bases remaining between them. The CDR3 spells CASSPLVQGNEQYF. CDR3 nucleotides: TGTGCCAGCTCACCGCTGGTGCAGGGAAACGAGCAGTACTTC.

This clone was seen a few times. The chain carries TRBV7-9 and TRBJ1-1; a weak D match, TRBD1 (6 bases). Trimming removed 1 base from V and 5 bases from J, with 8 bases in between. Germline V CDR1 and CDR2: SEHNR, FQNEAQ (reference sequence). CDR3 length: 13 residues. This CDR3 is CASSLEQGTEAFF. The CDR3, as DNA: TGTGCCAGCAGCTTAGAACAGGGTACTGAAGCTTTCTTT. The full variable domain, rest sourced from reference TRBV7-9 and TRBJ1-1, is DTGVSQNPRHKITKRGQNVTFRCDPISEHNRLYWYRQTLGQGPEFLTYFQNEAQLEKSRLLSDRFSAERPKGSFSTLEIQRTEQGDSAMYLCASSLEQGTEAFFGQGTRLTVV.